This TCR beta chain was sequenced for a study of regulatory T cells in long-lasting Graves disease. This clonotype was detected ten times or more. Time point reported: newly diagnosed GD, antithyroid drugs for less than 3 months. Preparation of the TCR library used RNA extracted from PBMCs. Trimming cost V 4 bases and J 8 bases, with 8 bases left between them. CDR1 MDHEN and CDR2 SYDVKM come from the germline V gene. This CDR3 has 11 residues. According to the study, TCR beta libraries were built with iRepertoire HTBI primers and CDR3-region Arm-PCR. TCRdb independently ran MiXCR on the multiplex PCR reads; one entry per CDR3 protein. The sample yields 680,000 or so distinct CDR3 sequences, less than 20% seen once. These data were also reused for a study on T cells in Graves' hyperthyroidism and ophthalmopathy.

This specimen was peripheral blood mononuclear cells (PBMCs), taken at new diagnosis, from a patient treated with antithyroid drugs. The V call is TRBV28, the J call TRBJ1-2; D not certain. The sequence derives from a woman aged 25-40 years with Graves disease. The CDR3 here is CASSSSWGYTF. The CDR3 DNA follows: TGTGCCAGCAGTTCCTCCTGGGGCTACACCTTC.